The following is a T cell receptor beta chain sequence with its context. This receptor's antigen is unknown. The junction differs from germline at one of its ends, possibly a read error. Based on the germline V gene (reference sequence), the CDR1 and CDR2 sequences are SSHAT and FNYEAQ. The CDR3 covers 12 residues, taking in both the cysteine and the phenylalanine. The entry retains the CDR3 DNA only, 36 bases that are in frame from base 1. Sequencing was carried out with an Illumina HiSeq 1500. Clones were called with MiXCR by TCRdb after fastp trimmed the public reads at Q25, and only in-frame beta chains were retained. Entries are consolidated by CDR3 protein sequence, retaining the most common genes and DNA. The sample table holds roughly 500,000 distinct CDR3 sequences, of which over 9% were seen once. The ten largest clonotypes hold about a tenth of the sample. This entry comes from a study of T cell repertoires in cytomegalovirus infection (dated by TCRdb to about 2019). Turning to the overall study: The HLA type of each donor mattered for the analysis, because public TCR beta signatures pointed to carriage of CMV infection along with the matching HLA type.

Study-wide conclusions, independent of this receptor: In the ex vivo response, HLA-C-restricted CMV-specific TCR beta clonotypes were dominant, and in two of eight donors the single most frequent clonotype came from this HLA-C-restricted group. In both this cohort and an independent cohort of 350 or so donors, the cumulative frequency of public TCR beta family members distinguished carriers of CMV infection plus the relevant HLA type.

The V and J genes are TRBV7-7 and TRBJ1-3, with no confidently assigned D gene. Sequencing was carried out using PBMCs. The TCR comes from a human donor in good health (CMV status not recorded). Some clones in this sample may be carry-over from other donors' samples. The nucleotide sequence reads TGTGCTAGCACCAAGCCCGGAAACACCATATATTTT. It translates to CASTKPGNTIYF.